The 11 T cell receptor beta chains presented below share a single source sample, sequenced in a study of T cells in localized non-small cell lung cancer. Clones were sequenced by immunoSEQ multiplex PCR, and TCRdb holds only the in-frame ones, with some missing. This table has 1,500 to 2,000 clones, 24% appearing once. The sequencing here drew on lung tumor tissue, taken before any cancer treatment. The receptors were sampled from a female donor aged 60 or older with stage II squamous cell lung carcinoma.

This chain uses TRBV14 with TRBJ1-4, with D possibly TRBD1 on 5 matching bases. CDR1 is SGHDN and CDR2 is FVKESK in the germline V gene. V lost 3 bases and J lost 2, with 10 bases in between. This CDR3 is 15 amino acids long. The CDR3 nucleotides read TGTGCCAGCAGCCAGGAGTGGGGCACTAATGAAAAACTGTTTTTT. Translated, it gives CASSQEWGTNEKLFF.

The chain employs TRBV6-7 and TRBJ2-7, with 7 bases that match TRBD1. TRBV6-7 qualifies as an ORF whose function is uncertain. V trimming: 6 bases; J trimming: 0 bases; junction bases outside the gene matches: 8. CDR3 length equals 15 residues. The CDR3 bases are TGTGCCAGCAGGTCCTACCGGGACAGCTCCTACGAGCAGTACTTC. As protein: CASRSYRDSSYEQYF.

This clone was detected only a few times. J is TRBJ1-3 and V is TRBV6-8; the D is unclear. The V end lost 5 bases, the J end lost 0 bases, and 11 bases lay between the germline ends. The CDR3 is 15 amino acids. Germline loops: CDR1 MNHGY, CDR2 SAAAGT. Here the CDR3 reads CASSDGRISGNTIYF. The CDR3 DNA sequence: TGTGCCAGCAGTGACGGCAGAATCTCTGGAAACACCATATATTTT.

This clone appeared a single time. The CDR3 sequence is CASSPDGNYGYTF. The DNA for the CDR3 is TGTGCCAGCTCACCAGACGGAAACTATGGCTACACCTTC. J is TRBJ1-2 and V is TRBV18; no definite D call. The CDR3 totals 13 residues. Germline V gene lookup returns CDR1 KGHSH and CDR2 LQKENI. The V end was cut by 2 bases, the J end by 2 bases, with 6 bases between.

This clone turned up a few times. J is TRBJ1-2 and V is TRBV1; TRBD1 is the table's D call, not checked against the DNA. TRBV1 is recorded as a pseudogene. This CDR3 has 15 residues. The CDR3: CASSPPETGDYGYTF. CDR3 nucleotides: TGCGCCAGCAGCCCTCCCGAAACAGGGGATTATGGCTACACCTTC.

The CDR3 nucleotides are TGTGCCAGCACGGGGAAGAACTCCTACGAGCAGTACTTC. The encoded protein is CASTGKNSYEQYF. V and J are TRBV14 and TRBJ2-7, with TRBD2 as a possible D gene (5 bases). Germline V gene data show CDR1 as SGHDN and CDR2 as FVKESK. The CDR3 contains 13 residues. V was shortened by 7 bases and J by 0 bases, with 10 bases between the two germline ends.

This clone showed up just a few times. V gene TRBV28 combines with J gene TRBJ1-1, with TRBD1 identical over 8 bases. The CDR3 covers 13 residues. Germline V gene lookup returns CDR1 MDHEN and CDR2 SYDVKM. With V trimmed by 6 bases and J by 10 bases, 10 bases remained unmatched. The CDR3 loop reads CASRQGARVGAFF. In nucleotides, the CDR3 is TGTGCCAGCAGGCAGGGGGCGCGGGTTGGAGCTTTCTTT.

The genes are TRBV9 and TRBJ2-5, with TRBD1 as a possible D gene (6 bases). Germline assignment: CDR1 SGDLS and CDR2 YYNGEE. The CDR3 extends over 13 amino acids. The germline V and J ends were trimmed by 5 bases and 1 base, with 9 bases remaining between them. The CDR3 loop is CASSGQIQETQYF. DNA of the CDR3: TGTGCCAGCAGTGGACAGATCCAAGAGACCCAGTACTTC.

The chain joins TRBV13 to TRBJ1-5; tentatively, D is TRBD1 (5 bases). Germline-derived CDR1 and CDR2 are PRHDT and FYEKMQ (reference sequence). The germline V and J ends were trimmed by 0 bases and 2 bases, with 8 bases remaining between them. The CDR3 runs to 15 residues. CDR3 residues: CASSLGLGGNQPQHF. Here the CDR3 DNA reads TGTGCCAGCAGCTTAGGGTTGGGGGGCAATCAGCCCCAGCATTTT. The full variable domain, with the rest looked up from reference TRBV13 and TRBJ1-5, is AAGVIQSPRHLIKEKRETATLKCYPIPRHDTVYWYQQGPGQDPQFLISFYEKMQSDKGSIPDRFSAQQFSDYHSELNMSSLELGDSALYFCASSLGLGGNQPQHFGDGTRLSIL.

V and J are TRBV11-3 and TRBJ2-5, with 7 bases matching TRBD2. Germline-derived CDR1 and CDR2 are SGHNT and YENEEA. Unmatched junction bases numbered 9, after V lost 5 bases and J lost 0 bases. The CDR3 is 16 amino acids. The CDR3 reads CASSIGGLRNQETQYF. In DNA, the CDR3 is TGTGCCAGCAGCATCGGGGGACTACGAAACCAAGAGACCCAGTACTTC.

The chain has TRBV6-8 and TRBJ2-2; D uncertain. This CDR3 has 14 amino acids. With 10 bases removed from V and 0 bases from J, the gap between germline ends came to 12 bases. Germline CDR1 MNHGY, CDR2 SAAAGT. CDR3 in DNA: TGTGCCACTCAAGTCGTGGCGAACACCGGGGAGCTGTTTTTT. As protein: CATQVVANTGELFF.